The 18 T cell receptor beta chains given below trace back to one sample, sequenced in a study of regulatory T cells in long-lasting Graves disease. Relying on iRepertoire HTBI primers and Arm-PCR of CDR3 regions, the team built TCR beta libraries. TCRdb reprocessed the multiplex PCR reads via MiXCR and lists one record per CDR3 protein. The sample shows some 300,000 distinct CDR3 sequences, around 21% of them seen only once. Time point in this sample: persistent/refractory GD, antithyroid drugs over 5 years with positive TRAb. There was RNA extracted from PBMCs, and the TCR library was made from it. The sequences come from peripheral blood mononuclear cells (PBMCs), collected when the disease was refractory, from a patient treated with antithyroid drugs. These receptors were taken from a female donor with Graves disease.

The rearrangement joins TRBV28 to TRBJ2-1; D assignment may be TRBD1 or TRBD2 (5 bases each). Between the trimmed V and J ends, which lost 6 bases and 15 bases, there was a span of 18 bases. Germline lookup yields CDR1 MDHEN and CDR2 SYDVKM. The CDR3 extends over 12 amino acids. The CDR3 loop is CASSPGMGVPFF. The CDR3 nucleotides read TGTGCCAGCAGCCCTGGGATGGGGGTTCCGTTCTTC.

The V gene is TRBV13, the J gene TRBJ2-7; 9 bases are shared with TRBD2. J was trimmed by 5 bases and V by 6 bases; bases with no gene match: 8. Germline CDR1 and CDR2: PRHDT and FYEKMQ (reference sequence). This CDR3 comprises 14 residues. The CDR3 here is CASRMAGGPHEQYF. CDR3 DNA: TGTGCCAGCAGGATGGCGGGAGGGCCGCACGAGCAGTACTTC.

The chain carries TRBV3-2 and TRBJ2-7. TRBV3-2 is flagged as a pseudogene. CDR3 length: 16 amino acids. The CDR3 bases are TGTGCCAGCAGCCGGTATCAAACACAGCCTCCCTACGAGCAGTACTTC. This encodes CASSRYQTQPPYEQYF.

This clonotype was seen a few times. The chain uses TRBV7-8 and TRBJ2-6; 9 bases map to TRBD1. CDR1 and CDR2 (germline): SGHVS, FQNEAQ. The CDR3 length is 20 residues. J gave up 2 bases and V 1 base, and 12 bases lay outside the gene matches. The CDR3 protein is CASSLGVTGGNPTGANVLTF. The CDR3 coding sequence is TGTGCCAGCAGCTTAGGGGTGACAGGGGGAAACCCAACTGGGGCCAACGTCCTGACTTTC.

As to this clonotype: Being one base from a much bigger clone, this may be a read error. The CDR3 coding sequence is TGTGTCAGCAGCTTAGCAGGGGGTGGGAGGGAGCAGTACTTC. Protein sequence: CVSSLAGGGREQYF. The chain employs TRBV7-8 and TRBJ2-7, with D possibly TRBD1 on 7 matching bases. Germline values: CDR1 SGHVS, CDR2 FQNEAQ. The CDR3 sequence is 14 residues long.

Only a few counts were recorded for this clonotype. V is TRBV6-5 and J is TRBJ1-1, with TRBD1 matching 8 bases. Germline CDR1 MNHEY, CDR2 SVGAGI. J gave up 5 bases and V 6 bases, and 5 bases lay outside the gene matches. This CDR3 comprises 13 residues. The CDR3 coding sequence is TGTGCCAGCAGCTACAGGGGGGTTACTGAAGCTTTCTTT. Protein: CASSYRGVTEAFF.

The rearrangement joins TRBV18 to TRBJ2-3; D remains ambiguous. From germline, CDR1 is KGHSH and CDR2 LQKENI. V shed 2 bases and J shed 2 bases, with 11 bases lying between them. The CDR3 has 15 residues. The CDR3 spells CASSPTMAHTDTQYF. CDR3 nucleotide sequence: TGTGCCAGCTCACCAACCATGGCCCACACAGATACGCAGTATTTT.

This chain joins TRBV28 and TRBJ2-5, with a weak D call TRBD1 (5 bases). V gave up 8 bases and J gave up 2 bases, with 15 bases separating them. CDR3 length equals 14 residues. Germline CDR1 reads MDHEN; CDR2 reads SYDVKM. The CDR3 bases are TGTGCCAGCCGGCGGACAAGCTTACAAGAGACCCAGTACTTC. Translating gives CASRRTSLQETQYF.

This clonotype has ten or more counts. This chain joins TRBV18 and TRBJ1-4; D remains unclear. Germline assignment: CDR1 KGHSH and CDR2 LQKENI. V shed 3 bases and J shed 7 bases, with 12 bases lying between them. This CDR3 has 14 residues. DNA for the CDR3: TGTGCCAGCTCACCGGGAGGGAGTAGTGAAAAACTGTTTTTT. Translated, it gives CASSPGGSSEKLFF.

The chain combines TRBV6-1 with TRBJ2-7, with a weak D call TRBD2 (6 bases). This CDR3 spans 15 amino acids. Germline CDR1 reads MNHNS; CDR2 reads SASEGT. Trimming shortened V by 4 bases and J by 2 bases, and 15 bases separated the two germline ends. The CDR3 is CASSVSGLPTYEQYF. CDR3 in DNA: TGTGCCAGCAGTGTTTCAGGACTACCGACCTACGAGCAGTACTTC.

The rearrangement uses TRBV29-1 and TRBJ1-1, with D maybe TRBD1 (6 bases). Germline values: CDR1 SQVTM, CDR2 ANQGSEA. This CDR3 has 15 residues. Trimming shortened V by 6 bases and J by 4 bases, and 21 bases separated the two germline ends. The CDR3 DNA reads TGCAGCGTGGCCCCGACGGGGGCAGGGGTCACTGAAGCTTTCTTT. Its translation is CSVAPTGAGVTEAFF.

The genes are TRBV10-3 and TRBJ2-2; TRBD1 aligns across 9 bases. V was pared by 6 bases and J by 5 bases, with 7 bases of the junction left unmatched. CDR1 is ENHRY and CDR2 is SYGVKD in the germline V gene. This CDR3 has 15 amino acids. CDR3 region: CAIRPQGARTGELFF. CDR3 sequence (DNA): TGTGCCATCAGGCCACAGGGGGCGCGGACCGGGGAGCTGTTTTTT.

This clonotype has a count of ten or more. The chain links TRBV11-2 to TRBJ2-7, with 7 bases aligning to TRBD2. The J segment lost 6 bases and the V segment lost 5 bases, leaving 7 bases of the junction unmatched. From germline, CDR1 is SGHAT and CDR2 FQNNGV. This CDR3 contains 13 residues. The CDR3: CASSPAREGEQYF. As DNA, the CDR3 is TGTGCCAGCAGCCCTGCGAGGGAGGGCGAGCAGTACTTC.

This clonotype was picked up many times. CDR3 sequence (DNA): TGTGCCAGCACGTCACTAGCGGGAGAAGGAGAGACCCAGTACTTC. It codes for CASTSLAGEGETQYF. The chain is built from TRBV3-1 and TRBJ2-5, with TRBD2 identical over 11 bases. Germline assignment: CDR1 LGHDT and CDR2 YNNKEL (reference sequence). The CDR3 consists of 15 residues. J gave up 4 bases and V 7 bases, and 8 bases lay outside the gene matches.

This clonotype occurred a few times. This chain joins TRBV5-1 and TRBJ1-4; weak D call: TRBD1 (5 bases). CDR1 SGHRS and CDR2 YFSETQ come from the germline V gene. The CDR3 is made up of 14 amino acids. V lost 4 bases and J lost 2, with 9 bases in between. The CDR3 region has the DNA TGCGCCAGCAGCCCGGGACCGACTAATGAAAAACTGTTTTTT. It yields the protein CASSPGPTNEKLFF.

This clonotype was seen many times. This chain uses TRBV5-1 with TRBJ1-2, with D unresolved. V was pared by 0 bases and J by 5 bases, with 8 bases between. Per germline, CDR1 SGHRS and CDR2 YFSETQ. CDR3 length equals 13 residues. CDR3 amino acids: CASSLEPNYGYTF. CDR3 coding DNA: TGCGCCAGCAGCTTGGAGCCCAATTATGGCTACACCTTC.

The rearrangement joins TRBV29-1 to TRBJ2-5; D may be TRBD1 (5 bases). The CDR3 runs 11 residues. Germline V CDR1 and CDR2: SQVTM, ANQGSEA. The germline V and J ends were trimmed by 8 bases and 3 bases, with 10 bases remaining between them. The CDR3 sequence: CSSRVKETQYF. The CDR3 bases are TGCAGCAGCAGGGTTAAAGAGACCCAGTACTTC.

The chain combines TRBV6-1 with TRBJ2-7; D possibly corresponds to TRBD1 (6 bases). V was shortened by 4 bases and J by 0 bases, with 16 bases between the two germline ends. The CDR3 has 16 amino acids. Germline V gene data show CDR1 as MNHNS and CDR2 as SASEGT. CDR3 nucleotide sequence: TGTGCCAGCAGTGCCTCGCTAGGGGGTCTCTCCTACGAGCAGTACTTC. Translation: CASSASLGGLSYEQYF.